A single sample is the source of the 10 T cell receptor beta chains below, sequenced in a study of blood T cell repertoires in COVID-19. Some clones are missing from TCRdb's copy, which holds only in-frame ones; the method was immunoSEQ multiplex PCR. The sample lists some 54,000 clones, approximately 89% occurring once. Sequencing used peripheral blood. The source is a man aged 80 or over with active or convalescent COVID-19.

The chain joins TRBV5-6 to TRBJ2-6; D remains unclear. Trimming removed 0 bases at V and 1 base at J, with 5 bases between. CDR1 is SGHDT and CDR2 is YYEEEE in the germline V gene. The CDR3 loop spans 15 amino acids. In DNA form, the CDR3 reads TGTGCCAGCAGCTTGGGGCAGTCTGGGGCCAACGTCCTGACTTTC. Translation gives CASSLGQSGANVLTF.

The chain recombines TRBV12-3 or TRBV12-4 with TRBJ1-2, with 8 bases matching TRBD1. V was pared by 6 bases and J by 6 bases, with 0 bases of the junction left unmatched. This CDR3 is 11 amino acids long. CDR3 sequence: CASRGQDGYTF. The CDR3 bases are TGTGCCAGCAGGGGACAGGATGGCTACACCTTC.

The rearrangement links TRBV7-2 to TRBJ1-5; D is uncertain. Trimming took 1 base from V and 3 from J, leaving 10 bases between them. CDR1 and CDR2 (germline): SGHTA, FQGNSA. The CDR3 loop spans 15 amino acids. The CDR3 reads CASSLGSSPNQPQHF. DNA of the CDR3: TGTGCCAGCAGCTTAGGGTCCAGTCCCAATCAGCCCCAGCATTTT.

The J gene is TRBJ1-1, the V gene TRBV10-2; D not resolved. The V end was cut by 1 base, the J end by 9 bases, with 12 bases between. The CDR3 extends over 13 amino acids. CDR1 is WSHSY, CDR2 SAAADI, per germline. CDR3 in DNA: TGCGCCAGCAGTGAGTTTAGAGAAGAGAAAGCTTTCTTT. Translation: CASSEFREEKAFF.

This chain uses TRBV12-5 with TRBJ1-1; perhaps TRBD1 as D (5 bases). Trimming removed 1 base at V and 1 base at J, with 10 bases between. The CDR3 contains 15 residues. In germline, CDR1 is LGHNT, CDR2 FRNRAP. CDR3 protein: CASGLGQGANTEAFF. The CDR3 DNA reads TGTGCTAGTGGTTTGGGGCAGGGCGCGAACACTGAAGCTTTCTTT.

The chain is built from TRBV5-1 and TRBJ2-7; TRBD1 is a possible D gene (5 bases). Trimming removed 5 bases from V and 0 bases from J, with 12 bases in between. The CDR3 spans 14 residues. The V gene's germline CDR1 is SGHRS and CDR2 YFSETQ. In DNA form, the CDR3 reads TGCGCCAGCAGGGTAACAGGCAGCTCCTACGAGCAGTACTTC. It specifies CASRVTGSSYEQYF.

This rearrangement joins TRBV19 to TRBJ2-7, with D perhaps matching TRBD2 (6 bases). The V gene lost 5 bases and the J gene lost 2 bases, with 10 bases spanning the gap. This CDR3 region has 13 residues. The germline gives CDR1 LNHDA, CDR2 SQIVND (reference sequence). The CDR3 DNA is TGTGCCAGTAGTCGGACTACTACCTACGAGCAGTACTTC. Its protein is CASSRTTTYEQYF. The complete variable domain, with remaining parts taken from reference TRBV19 and TRBJ2-7, reads DGGITQSPKYLFRKEGQNVTLSCEQNLNHDAMYWYRQDPGQGLRLIYYSQIVNDFQKGDIAEGYSVSREKKESFPLTVTSAQKNPTAFYLCASSRTTTYEQYFGPGTRLTVT.

The chain combines TRBV27 with TRBJ2-3, with TRBD2 identical over 7 bases. The CDR3 consists of 15 residues. Germline V CDR1 and CDR2: MNHEY, SMNVEV (reference sequence). Germline trimming cut 10 bases from V and 3 bases from J; bases unmatched to any gene: 13. The CDR3 reads CATIRERGGTDTQYF. The CDR3 nucleotides read TGTGCCACCATTCGGGAGCGGGGAGGTACAGATACGCAGTATTTT.

The CDR3 bases are TGTGCCAGCAGCTTATTAACGGGCGGGAGAAACATTCAGTACTTC. Amino acid sequence: CASSLLTGGRNIQYF. V and J are TRBV7-2 and TRBJ2-4, with 7 nucleotides matching TRBD2. V dropped 2 bases and J dropped 6; count of bases not matched to a gene: 7. The CDR3 is 15 amino acids. Germline CDR1 and CDR2: SGHTA and FQGNSA.

This clone appeared a single time. This chain connects TRBV29-1 to TRBJ2-1, with 9 bases fitting TRBD1. With 6 bases clipped from V and 8 bases from J, the junction kept 11 bases outside the gene matches. In germline, CDR1 is SQVTM, CDR2 ANQGSEA. This CDR3 has 14 amino acids. CDR3 amino acids: CSVKPGQGSHEQFF. In nucleotides, the CDR3 is TGCAGCGTGAAACCGGGACAGGGTAGTCATGAGCAGTTCTTC.